A selection of T cell receptor beta chains follows, all from one sample in a study of a mutant IDH1 vaccine in newly diagnosed glioma. Profiled with immunoSEQ multiplex PCR; TCRdb holds only in-frame clones, not every one. The sample lists 50,000 to 70,000 clones; less than 90% were seen once. No antigen is known for these receptors. This sample comprised PBMCs, obtained from a glioma patient whose treatment included an IDH1 peptide vaccine. Source of these receptors: a man aged 30 to 45 with glioma. Each CDR3 is given with its conserved first and last residue. D genes are given only for firm matches. Expanded clones are given a class, and other clones once, few, many or no size at all.

j_call clone_size v_call d_call cdr3_nt cdr3_aa
TRBJ2-7 - TRBV5-4 TRBD1 TGTGCCAGCAGCCTAGGGGACAGAAACGTCGAGCAGTACTTC CASSLGDRNVEQYF
TRBJ1-5 - TRBV2 - TGTGCCAGCAGTGAATTCAGAGACCGGGCCCAGCATTTT CASSEFRDRAQHF
TRBJ1-2 - TRBV2 - TGTGCCACTGGACAGAGTCCTAACTATGGCTACACCTTC CATGQSPNYGYTF
TRBJ2-5 - TRBV6-1 - TGTGCCAGCAGCTACCGACAGGCGGGAGAGACCCAGTACTTC CASSYRQAGETQYF
TRBJ1-1 once TRBV6-5 TRBD1 TGTGCCAGCCGGTTTGAAGGGGGCCTGAACACTGAAGCTTTCTTT CASRFEGGLNTEAFF
TRBJ2-5 - TRBV4-1 TRBD1 TGCGCCAGCAGCCAAGATCCTCGCCAGGGGGCGCTGGAACAAGAGACCCAGTACTTC CASSQDPRQGALEQETQYF
TRBJ1-4 - TRBV5-4 - TGTGCCAGCAGCCCTGGGTCGGGAGGATACGAAAAACTGTTTTTT CASSPGSGGYEKLFF
TRBJ2-7 - TRBV19 - TGTGCCAGTAGTAATGCAGTCCGCTACGAGCAGTACTTC CASSNAVRYEQYF
TRBJ1-1 - TRBV19 - TGTGCCAGTAGTATAGAGTGGGGCACTGAAGCTTTCTTT CASSIEWGTEAFF
TRBJ2-4 - TRBV27 - TGTGCCAGCAGTTCAACAGGGAACATTCAGTACTTC CASSSTGNIQYF
TRBJ2-3 - TRBV19 - TGTGCCAGTAGTATAGCCATGACGGGACTCACAGATACGCAGTATTTT CASSIAMTGLTDTQYF
TRBJ1-3 - TRBV4-1 - TGCGCCAGCAGCCACGACATGGCTGGAAACACCATATATTTT CASSHDMAGNTIYF
TRBJ2-3 - TRBV11-2 - TGTGCCAGCAGTCCTCTCGTCCGGGCCACAGATACGCAGTATTTT CASSPLVRATDTQYF
TRBJ1-1 - TRBV12-1 - TGTGCCATCCTTACGAACACTGAAGCTTTCTTT CAILTNTEAFF
TRBJ2-7 once TRBV7-9 - TGTGCCAGCAGCTCCGGGACTCTCTACGAGCAGTACTTC CASSSGTLYEQYF
TRBJ1-6 - TRBV7-2 - TGTGCCAGCGAGGTATTGGGAAATTCACCCCTCCACTTT CASEVLGNSPLHF
TRBJ2-7 - TRBV5-4 TRBD1 TGTGCCAGCAGCTGGGACAGGGAGCAGTACTTC CASSWDREQYF
TRBJ2-5 - TRBV2 - TGTGCCAGCAGTGAATCGGCAGGGCTGGAGACCCAGTACTTC CASSESAGLETQYF
TRBJ2-7 - TRBV10-2 TRBD1 TGCGCCAGCCACAGGGGTGGCGAGCAGTACTTC CASHRGGEQYF
TRBJ1-2 - TRBV5-1 - TGCGCCAGCAGCTTGGCCTTATCAAGCTATGGCTACACCTTC CASSLALSSYGYTF
TRBJ1-2 - TRBV4-1 TRBD1 TGCGCCAGCAGCCAAGATCAACCGGCAGGGGGAAATGGCTACACCTTC CASSQDQPAGGNGYTF
TRBJ1-3 - TRBV28 - TGTGCCAGCAGTTTATCCCGGGTCGTATCTGGAAACACCATATATTTT CASSLSRVVSGNTIYF
TRBJ1-1 few TRBV5-1 - TGCGCCAGCAGCTTGGTTGGGACTGAAGCTTTCTTT CASSLVGTEAFF
TRBJ1-1 few TRBV11-2 - TGTGCCAGCAGCTCTAAACAGGGATGGGACACTGAAGCTTTCTTT CASSSKQGWDTEAFF
TRBJ1-2 - TRBV18 - TGTGCCAGCTCACCCAAACAGGGAGGTGGCTACACCTTC CASSPKQGGGYTF
TRBJ2-7 - TRBV7-9 TRBD1 TGTGCCAGCAGCACCAGGACAGGGGGGCCTTCCTACGAGCAGTACTTC CASSTRTGGPSYEQYF
TRBJ2-2 - TRBV5-4 TRBD1 TGTGCCAGCAGCCCGTCCCCGGGACAGGGGAACACCGGGGAGCTGTTTTTT CASSPSPGQGNTGELFF
TRBJ1-4 - TRBV19 - TGTGCCAGTAGTCTCGGGGGCGATGAAAAACTGTTTTTT CASSLGGDEKLFF
TRBJ2-7 - TRBV5-1 - TGCGCCAGCAGCTTGGGGACGTACTCCTACGAGCAGTACTTC CASSLGTYSYEQYF
TRBJ1-6 few TRBV4-2 - TGTGCCAGCAGCCAAGGGACTGTGAGCTCCTATAATTCACCCCTCCACTTT CASSQGTVSSYNSPLHF
TRBJ1-5 - TRBV4-1 - TGCGCCGGTCTAGGACAGATCAATCAGCCCCAGCATTTT CAGLGQINQPQHF
TRBJ1-6 - TRBV2 - TGTGCCACCTCGAGGACAGAAAATTCACCCCTCCACTTT CATSRTENSPLHF
TRBJ2-1 - TRBV6-6 TRBD1 TGTGCCAGCAAAAACCGGGACAGGGTTTACAATGAGCAGTTCTTC CASKNRDRVYNEQFF
TRBJ1-4 - TRBV10-2 - TGCGCCAGCACTAAAGGGGAACGACCTTATTCACGGAATGAAAAACTGTTTTTT CASTKGERPYSRNEKLFF
TRBJ1-5 - TRBV29-1 - TGCAGCGCAGCTTCCTCAGGGGCTCGGCCCCAGCATTTT CSAASSGARPQHF
TRBJ2-7 - TRBV2 - TGTGCCAGCGGATTCCTGAGGACGTCCTACGAGCAGTACTTC CASGFLRTSYEQYF
TRBJ2-7 - TRBV6-5 - TGTGCCGGCAGTTCCAGAGTCACAGGTTTCCACGAGCAGTACTTC CAGSSRVTGFHEQYF
TRBJ2-1 - TRBV18 TRBD1 TGTGCCAGCTCACCAATGGGACAGGTAGGCGATGAGCAGTTCTTC CASSPMGQVGDEQFF
TRBJ1-1 - TRBV19 - TGTGCCAGTAGTTCCCCCCGGGGCCCTAGGACTGAAGCTTTCTTT CASSSPRGPRTEAFF
TRBJ2-3 - TRBV5-8 - TGTGCCAGCAGCTTGCTGGGGCAGAGGGGCACAGATACGCAGTATTTT CASSLLGQRGTDTQYF
TRBJ2-7 - TRBV6-4 TRBD1 TGTGCCATCGCAACAGGGGATAAAACTTCGAAGCAGTACTTC CAIATGDKTSKQYF